This T cell receptor (beta chain) was sequenced in a study of shared clonotypes between healthy human individuals. Study background: Used for every donor were three CD4 naive, three CD4 memory, two CD8 naive and one CD8 memory plate. The study, taken as a whole, reports: In general, naive subsets displayed greater estimated richness than memory subsets did. Around 5% was the fraction of naive CD4 clonotypes found shared across several donors. Donor scarcity curtailed the genetic and exposure-history diversity represented herein.

As to this clone: As yet, its antigen is unknown.

Only in-frame clones appear in the TCRdb table, and some are missing; sequencing was by immunoSEQ multiplex PCR. This sample carries more than 2,000,000 clones, around 94% of them seen once, and the ten largest clones take under 0.15%. J gave up 4 bases and V 3 bases, and 5 bases lay outside the gene matches. This CDR3 region has 15 residues. Germline CDR1 is GTSNPN and CDR2 is SVGIG (reference sequence). Sequencing used naive CD4+ T cells sorted from blood. Subset here: CD45RA+ positively selected. The V gene is TRBV30, the J gene TRBJ1-3; 11 bases line up with TRBD1. This TCR came from a man in his late teens or twenties in good health. Here the CDR3 reads CAWRDRGQSGNTIYF. The CDR3 bases are TGTGCCTGGAGGGACAGGGGGCAATCGGGAAACACCATATATTTT.